This entry describes one T cell receptor beta chain. What it recognizes is unknown. Only in-frame clones appear in the TCRdb table, and some are missing; sequencing was by immunoSEQ multiplex PCR. The repertoire holds about 25,000 clones, just over 85% seen once, with 40% to 50% in the top ten. This CDR3 spans 16 amino acids. Germline values: CDR1 SGHDT, CDR2 YYEEEE. V was cut by 4 bases and J by 2 bases, with 16 bases left in between. This specimen comes from a study of OX40 agonist ivuxolimab in advanced cancers. On the study more broadly: Patients received ivuxolimab, an intravenous treatment, every 2 weeks at 0.01 to 10 mg/kg.

Study results and limitations: Among the lowest peripheral clonal expansion occurred in 0.1-3.0 mg/kg partial responders. It was also the case that some nonresponders had low normalized T-cell clonal expansion.

This chain links TRBV5-6 with TRBJ2-1; no firm D call. The source was CD4+ or CD8+ T cells sorted from blood, collected in a trial of the OX40 agonist ivuxolimab. The sequence was collected from an adult with an advanced solid tumor such as melanoma, head and neck, liver or kidney cancer. The CDR3 region has the DNA TGTGCCAGCAGCCCAGGACCCATCGGAACCTACAATGAGCAGTTCTTC. This sequence encodes CASSPGPIGTYNEQFF.